A single TCR beta chain is shown here with its context. The antigen remains undetermined. This sample was included in a study of T cells after yellow fever vaccination. A universal primer site and UMIs were added as TCR cDNA was made by 5'RACE template switching. MiXCR, applied by TCRdb to the 5' RACE reads, yields one record per CDR3 protein. The sample carries 450,000 to 650,000 distinct CDR3 sequences, approximately 15% recorded once. The CDR3 runs to 15 residues. Per the germline V gene, CDR1 is DFQATT and CDR2 is SNEGSKA (reference sequence). Trimming cost V 2 bases and J 5 bases, with 16 bases left between them. Study-wide results and caveats: It was the secondary response that reached its peak faster, day 5 versus 15, but it was weaker.

The sequence came from a man in his thirties or forties who received the YFV17D yellow fever vaccine. This chain joins TRBV20-1 and TRBJ1-5; D gene unclear. This material consisted of PBMCs, taken on the day of the yellow fever booster vaccination. As DNA, the CDR3 is TGCAGTGCTAGATCGAGGGCAGGTGGCGATCAGCCCCAGCATTTT. It codes for CSARSRAGGDQPQHF.